This paragraph covers one T cell receptor beta chain sequence. Its antigen is currently unknown. TCRdb's copy holds only in-frame clones and misses some; the assay was immunoSEQ multiplex PCR. The sample holds about 25,000 clones, approximately 71% seen once. This sample was included in a study of cytotoxic CD8 clonotypes in ibrutinib-treated CLL. Study-wide results and caveats: Patients showed higher baseline clonality than age-matched healthy donors, and it tracked circulating CD8+ T-cell counts.

Material: PBMCs, obtained at disease progression, from a patient treated with ibrutinib. The clonotype originates from a human donor with chronic lymphocytic leukemia.

CDR3: CASRRAREQYF. The DNA for the CDR3 is TGTGCCAGTAGAAGGGCACGAGAGCAGTACTTC. The J gene is TRBJ2-7, the V gene TRBV19; D unclear. Trimming removed 6 bases from V and 7 bases from J, with 10 bases in between. Germline V CDR1 and CDR2: LNHDA, SQIVND (reference sequence). The CDR3 has 11 amino acids. Full variable domain (outside the CDR3, taken from reference TRBV19 and TRBJ2-7): DGGITQSPKYLFRKEGQNVTLSCEQNLNHDAMYWYRQDPGQGLRLIYYSQIVNDFQKGDIAEGYSVSREKKESFPLTVTSAQKNPTAFYLCASRRAREQYFGPGTRLTVT.